This TCR beta chain was observed in a study of shared clonotypes between healthy human individuals. In regard to this clone: The target antigen is unknown. This probably arose from a read error, given a far larger clone one base away.

The CDR3 covers 15 residues. The germline CDR1 and CDR2 sequences are MNHNS and SASEGT. Tens of thousands of T cell genomes, or around 300 ng DNA, went into unsorted PBMC replicate PCRs. Data came from immunoSEQ multiplex PCR; TCRdb stores just in-frame clones and leaves some out. Here the sample spans hundreds of thousands of clones, over 60% being singletons. Study conclusions and caveats: The authors sampled blood alone, and tissue repertoires likely differ.

Sequencing input: PBMCs. This TCR derives from a middle-aged woman in good health. Some clones in this sample may be carry-over from other donors' samples. The rearrangement joins TRBV6-1 to TRBJ2-7, with D possibly TRBD1 on 6 matching bases. This CDR3 reads CASSELTGSSHEQYF. Here the CDR3 DNA reads TGTGCCAGCAGTGAATTGACAGGCAGCTCCCACGAGCAGTACTTC.